This TCR beta chain came from a study of T-cell reconstitution after alpha-beta-depleted transplantation in children. General observations from the study: Roughly two months post-transplant, alpha-beta T cells reportedly originated from several hundred graft clones that had expanded. It was newly produced T cells that mostly accounted for T-cell counts and diversity one year after transplant. Day-60 TCRbeta diversity that was high in some patients was derived from surviving recipient T cells and thymic progenitors.

Trimming left V 0 bases short and J 5 bases short, with 8 bases between. In germline, CDR1 is SQVTM, CDR2 ANQGSEA. This CDR3 has 12 residues. Unique molecular identifiers were incorporated into the prepared TCRbeta library. MiXCR was run by TCRdb on the PCR reads, yielding one entry per CDR3 protein. The table includes under 450,000 distinct CDR3 sequences, about 17% detected once. Concerning this clonotype itself: The target antigen is unknown.

This clonotype originated in a boy less than two years old who had a stem cell transplant for Wiskott-Aldrich syndrome, so the T cells may come from the graft donor. This chain connects TRBV29-1 to TRBJ2-7, with unresolved D. Material: PBMCs, mostly from graft donor cells, obtained 360 days after TCRalphabeta/CD19-depleted stem cell transplant. The CDR3 region is CSVEDGVHEQYF. CDR3 nucleotides: TGCAGCGTTGAAGATGGCGTTCACGAGCAGTACTTC.